Listed below are T cell receptor beta chains from one sample, sequenced in a study of OX40 agonist ivuxolimab in advanced cancers. Produced via immunoSEQ multiplex PCR; TCRdb's table is partial and in-frame only. The repertoire holds about 100,000 clones, with around nine tenths as singletons. The specimen was CD4+ or CD8+ T cells sorted from blood, collected in a trial of the OX40 agonist ivuxolimab. The receptor set was obtained from an adult with an advanced solid tumor such as melanoma, head and neck, liver or kidney cancer. Both conserved end residues are part of each CDR3. D genes are given only for firm matches. Clone size is given for some rows only: seen once, a few or many times, or a class if the clone is expanded.

>TRBV5-1|TRBJ1-3|TRBD1|few
CASSLAGGSGNTIYF
TGCGCCAGCAGCTTGGCAGGGGGTTCTGGAAACACCATATATTTT
>TRBV30|TRBJ1-2|.|.
CAWKISSGYTF
TGTGCCTGGAAAATCAGTTCTGGCTACACCTTC
>TRBV23-1|TRBJ1-5|.|.
CASSQYPGGLPQHF
TGCGCCAGCAGTCAATATCCCGGGGGATTGCCCCAGCATTTT
>TRBV11-3|TRBJ2-1|TRBD2|.
CASSFIAGGTYNEQFF
TGTGCCAGCAGCTTTATAGCGGGGGGCACCTACAATGAGCAGTTCTTC
>TRBV27|TRBJ2-5|.|.
CASRDRLQETQYF
TGTGCCAGCAGGGACCGTCTCCAAGAGACCCAGTACTTC
>TRBV27|TRBJ1-1|TRBD1|once
CASSFRDRPPNTEAFF
TGTGCCAGCAGTTTTAGGGACAGGCCACCGAACACTGAAGCTTTCTTT
>TRBV11-1|TRBJ2-2|.|.
CASSLFQNTGELFF
TGTGCCAGCAGCTTATTTCAGAACACCGGGGAGCTGTTTTTT
>TRBV19|TRBJ1-4|.|.
CASRRQAEKLFF
TGTGCCAGTAGGAGACAGGCTGAAAAACTGTTTTTT
>TRBV15|TRBJ1-5|.|.
CATSREIEGITQHF
TGTGCCACCAGCAGAGAAATCGAGGGCATAACCCAGCATTTT
>TRBV4-2|TRBJ2-1|.|.
CASSQSGTPYNEQFF
TGTGCCAGCAGCCAGTCCGGGACACCTTACAATGAGCAGTTCTTC
>TRBV7-3|TRBJ2-1|.|.
CASSPGGGEQFF
TGTGCCAGCAGCCCTGGTGGGGGTGAGCAGTTCTTC
>TRBV5-1|TRBJ1-2|TRBD1|.
CASRQGTGLYGYTF
TGCGCCAGCAGACAAGGGACAGGGCTCTATGGCTACACCTTC
>TRBV5-1|TRBJ1-2|.|.
CASSLVGGNNYGYTF
TGCGCCAGCAGCTTGGTGGGAGGGAATAACTATGGCTACACCTTC
>TRBV5-4|TRBJ1-2|.|once
CASSLNQVLNYGYTF
TGTGCCAGCAGCTTGAATCAGGTCCTTAACTATGGCTACACCTTC
>TRBV5-1|TRBJ1-5|.|.
CASSLDSPGQPQHF
TGCGCCAGCAGCTTAGACTCCCCCGGTCAGCCCCAGCATTTT
>TRBV27|TRBJ2-4|TRBD1|.
CASSTLGQGRKNIQYF
TGTGCCAGCAGTACACTCGGACAGGGCCGCAAAAACATTCAGTACTTC
>TRBV28|TRBJ1-2|TRBD1|.
CASSRPTLPTSPGTVYGYTF
TGTGCCAGCAGTCGACCAACTCTCCCCACTTCACCAGGGACAGTCTATGGCTACACCTTC
>TRBV28|TRBJ2-7|TRBD1|.
CASGQQGPFYEQYF
TGTGCCAGCGGACAACAGGGGCCGTTCTACGAGCAGTACTTC
>TRBV10-3|TRBJ1-3|.|.
CAIRGASSGNTIYF
TGTGCCATCAGGGGGGCGAGCTCTGGAAACACCATATATTTT
>TRBV30|TRBJ1-6|.|.
CAWRVDRGTSYNSPLHF
TGTGCCTGGAGGGTCGATCGGGGGACCTCCTATAATTCACCCCTCCACTTT
>TRBV5-1|TRBJ2-5|.|.
CASSSTETQYF
TGCGCCAGCAGTTCAACAGAGACCCAGTACTTC
>TRBV7-9|TRBJ2-7|.|.
CASSLLGPEQYF
TGTGCCAGCAGCTTATTGGGTCCCGAGCAGTACTTC
>TRBV6-5|TRBJ2-7|.|.
CASSYLGAEQYF
TGTGCCAGCAGTTACTTGGGTGCCGAGCAGTACTTC
>TRBV6-5|TRBJ1-6|TRBD1|.
CASRSGQHNSPLHF
TGTGCCAGCAGGTCGGGACAGCATAATTCACCCCTCCACTTT
>TRBV6-1|TRBJ2-7|TRBD2|once
CASSTAGGGYEQYF
TGTGCCAGCAGTACGGCGGGGGGTGGCTACGAGCAGTACTTC
>TRBV28|TRBJ2-1|TRBD1|.
CASGVPGTDNEQFF
TGTGCCAGCGGAGTCCCCGGGACAGACAATGAGCAGTTCTTC
>TRBV19|TRBJ2-2|TRBD1|.
CASSTDRGISGELFF
TGTGCCAGTAGTACGGACAGGGGGATATCCGGGGAGCTGTTTTTT
>TRBV5-1|TRBJ2-2|.|.
CASSFTGTTGTGELFF
TGCGCCAGCAGCTTTACCGGGACCACAGGCACCGGGGAGCTGTTTTTT
>TRBV30|TRBJ2-5|TRBD1|.
CAWTTGQETQYF
TGTGCCTGGACGACAGGGCAAGAGACCCAGTACTTC
>TRBV6-6|TRBJ2-2|TRBD1|.
CASSRTGENGELFF
TGTGCCAGCAGTCGGACAGGGGAGAACGGGGAGCTGTTTTTT
>TRBV7-8|TRBJ2-2|.|.
CASSLITIGVGELFF
TGTGCCAGCAGCCTAATAACGATTGGAGTTGGGGAGCTGTTTTTT
>TRBV10-1|TRBJ1-1|TRBD1|.
CASSDTGVNTEAFF
TGCGCCAGCAGTGACACAGGGGTGAACACTGAAGCTTTCTTT
>TRBV5-1|TRBJ2-5|TRBD2|.
CASSPTSGGETQYF
TGCGCCAGCAGCCCTACTAGCGGGGGCGAGACCCAGTACTTC
>TRBV27|TRBJ2-7|.|.
CASSLVRGPYEQYF
TGTGCCAGCAGTTTGGTGAGGGGCCCCTACGAGCAGTACTTC
>TRBV6-6|TRBJ1-3|.|.
CASSYSPQSGNTIYF
TGTGCCAGCAGTTACTCCCCCCAATCTGGAAACACCATATATTTT
>TRBV4-2|TRBJ1-4|.|.
CASSQGGEGQEKLFF
TGTGCCAGCAGCCAAGGGGGGGAGGGACAAGAAAAACTGTTTTTT
>TRBV27|TRBJ2-7|.|once
CASSLTRISYEQYF
TGTGCCAGCAGTTTAACGCGGATTTCCTACGAGCAGTACTTC
>TRBV5-1|TRBJ1-1|TRBD1|few
CASSWGQGSTEAFF
TGCGCCAGCAGTTGGGGACAGGGGAGCACTGAAGCTTTCTTT
>TRBV14|TRBJ2-5|.|.
CASSQDGETQYF
TGTGCCAGCAGCCAAGACGGAGAGACCCAGTACTTC
>TRBV7-2|TRBJ2-7|TRBD1|few
CASSLGGRGLEQYF
TGTGCCAGCAGCTTAGGGGGAAGGGGGCTCGAGCAGTACTTC
>TRBV19|TRBJ1-5|.|.
CASSPLGGNQPQHF
TGTGCCAGTAGTCCTTTGGGAGGCAATCAGCCCCAGCATTTT
>TRBV5-4|TRBJ2-5|TRBD1|.
CASREGQGDRFLETQYF
TGTGCCAGCAGGGAGGGACAGGGGGATAGGTTTTTGGAGACCCAGTACTTC
>TRBV9|TRBJ1-3|.|.
CASSVMGTSGNTIYF
TGTGCCAGCAGCGTCATGGGGACCTCTGGAAACACCATATATTTT
>TRBV19|TRBJ1-2|TRBD1|.
CASSRAGQGGYYYGYTF
TGTGCCAGTAGCCGCGCCGGGCAAGGGGGCTATTACTATGGCTACACCTTC